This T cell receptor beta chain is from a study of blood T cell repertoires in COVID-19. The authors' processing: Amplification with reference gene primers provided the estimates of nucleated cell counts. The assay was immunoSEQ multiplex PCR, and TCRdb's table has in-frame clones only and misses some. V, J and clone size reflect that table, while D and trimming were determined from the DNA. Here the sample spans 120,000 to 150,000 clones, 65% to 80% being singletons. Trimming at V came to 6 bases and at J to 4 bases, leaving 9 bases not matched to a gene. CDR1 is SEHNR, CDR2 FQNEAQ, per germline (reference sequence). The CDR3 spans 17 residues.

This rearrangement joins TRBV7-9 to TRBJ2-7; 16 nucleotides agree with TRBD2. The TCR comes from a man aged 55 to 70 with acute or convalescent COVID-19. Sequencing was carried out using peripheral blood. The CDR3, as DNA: TGTGCCAGCAGTTCCGGGACTAGCGGGAGGGCCTCTTACGAGCAGTACTTC. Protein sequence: CASSSGTSGRASYEQYF. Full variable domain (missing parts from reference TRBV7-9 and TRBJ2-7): DTGVSQNPRHKITKRGQNVTFRCDPISEHNRLYWYRQTLGQGPEFLTYFQNEAQLEKSRLLSDRFSAERPKGSFSTLEIQRTEQGDSAMYLCASSSGTSGRASYEQYFGPGTRLTVT.